The sequence of this TCR beta chain was determined in a study of CD8+ T cells in alopecia areata. Study overall: Patients in the treated group were given tofacitinib by mouth, 5 to 10 mg twice a day.

Notes on the study in general: Shared TCR sequences were less clear between patients than in mice, possibly partly from HLA diversity.

A note on this clone: The antigen remains undetermined.

This CDR3 spans 16 amino acids. Germline V gene sequence: CDR1 MNHNS, CDR2 SASEGT. With V trimmed by 0 bases and J by 4 bases, 4 bases remained unmatched. RNA was isolated and reverse transcribed to cDNA, the sequencing template. Profiling relied on immunoSEQ multiplex PCR, and the TCRdb table lists in-frame clones only, not all of them. This table holds 140,000 to 150,000 clones, more than 75% found once. Alopecia areata patients provided lesional scalp punch biopsies and peripheral blood. Sorted out of PBMCs were CD4+ T cells and CD8+ T cells. This rearrangement joins TRBV6-1 to TRBJ2-1, with 9 bases identical to TRBD2. The material sequenced was CD8+ T cells sorted from blood, taken at week 0. This sequence originates from a human donor with alopecia areata. CDR3 DNA: TGTGCCAGCAGTGAAGCGCGACTAGCGGTTTACAATGAGCAGTTCTTC. Its protein is CASSEARLAVYNEQFF.